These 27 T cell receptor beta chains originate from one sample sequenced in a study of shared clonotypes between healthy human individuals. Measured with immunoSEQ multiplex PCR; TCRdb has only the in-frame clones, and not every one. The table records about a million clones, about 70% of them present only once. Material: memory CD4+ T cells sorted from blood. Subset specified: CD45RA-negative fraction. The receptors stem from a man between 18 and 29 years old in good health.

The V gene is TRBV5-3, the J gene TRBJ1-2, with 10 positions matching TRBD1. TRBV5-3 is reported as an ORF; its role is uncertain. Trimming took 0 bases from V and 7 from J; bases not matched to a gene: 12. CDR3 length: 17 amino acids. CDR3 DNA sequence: TGTGCCAGAAGCTTGGGCACGCCCGGGACAGGGGACGGTGGCTACACCTTC. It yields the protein CARSLGTPGTGDGGYTF.

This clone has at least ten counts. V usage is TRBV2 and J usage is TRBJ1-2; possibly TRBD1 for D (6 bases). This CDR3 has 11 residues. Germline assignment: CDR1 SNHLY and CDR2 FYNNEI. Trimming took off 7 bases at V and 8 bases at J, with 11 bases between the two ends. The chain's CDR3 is CASKDSGGYTF. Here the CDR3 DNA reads TGTGCCAGCAAGGACAGCGGAGGCTACACCTTC.

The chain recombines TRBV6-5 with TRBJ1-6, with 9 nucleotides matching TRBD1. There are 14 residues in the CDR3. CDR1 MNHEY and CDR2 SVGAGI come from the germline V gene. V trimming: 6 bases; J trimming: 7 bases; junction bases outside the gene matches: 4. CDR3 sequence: CASRGQGRNSPLHF. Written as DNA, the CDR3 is TGTGCCAGCAGGGGACAGGGAAGAAATTCACCCCTCCACTTT.

Here the CDR3 reads CASSLLGGRQYF. CDR3 nucleotide sequence: TGTGCCAGCAGTTTATTGGGGGGGAGGCAGTATTTT. This chain connects TRBV28 to TRBJ2-3, with 7 bases lining up with TRBD2. From germline, CDR1 is MDHEN and CDR2 SYDVKM. This CDR3 has 12 residues. After removal of 1 base from V and 11 bases from J, the junction contained 3 bases not matched to a gene.

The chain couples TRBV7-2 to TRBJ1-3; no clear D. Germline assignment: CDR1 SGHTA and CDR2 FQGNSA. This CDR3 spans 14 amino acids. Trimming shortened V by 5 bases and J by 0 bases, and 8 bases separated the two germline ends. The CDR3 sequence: CASSLTDSGNTIYF. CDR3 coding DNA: TGTGCCAGCAGCCTCACGGACTCTGGAAACACCATATATTTT.

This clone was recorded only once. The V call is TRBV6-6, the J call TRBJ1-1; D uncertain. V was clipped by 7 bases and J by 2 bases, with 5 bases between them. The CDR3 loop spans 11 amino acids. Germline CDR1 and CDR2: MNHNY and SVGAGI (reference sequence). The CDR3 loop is CASKINTEAFF. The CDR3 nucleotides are TGTGCCAGCAAGATTAACACTGAAGCTTTCTTT.

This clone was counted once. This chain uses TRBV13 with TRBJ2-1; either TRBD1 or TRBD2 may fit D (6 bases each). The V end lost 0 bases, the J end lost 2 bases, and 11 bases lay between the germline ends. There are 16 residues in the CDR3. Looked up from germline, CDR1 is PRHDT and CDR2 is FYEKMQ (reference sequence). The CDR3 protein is CASSLGGGRAYNEQFF. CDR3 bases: TGTGCCAGCAGCTTAGGTGGGGGGCGTGCCTACAATGAGCAGTTCTTC.

The CDR3 is CASSLSGQTYEQYF. CDR3 in DNA: TGTGCCAGCAGTTTATCAGGTCAGACCTACGAGCAGTACTTC. The rearrangement links TRBV28 to TRBJ2-7; D is unclear. The germline gives CDR1 MDHEN, CDR2 SYDVKM. V was pared by 1 base and J by 2 bases, with 9 bases between. The CDR3 contains 14 residues.

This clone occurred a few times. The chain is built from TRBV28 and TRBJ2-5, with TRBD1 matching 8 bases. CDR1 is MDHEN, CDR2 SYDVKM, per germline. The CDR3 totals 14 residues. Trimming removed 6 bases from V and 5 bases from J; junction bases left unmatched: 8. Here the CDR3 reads CASSPRQGRETQYF. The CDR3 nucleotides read TGTGCCAGCAGCCCCCGACAGGGGCGGGAGACCCAGTACTTC.

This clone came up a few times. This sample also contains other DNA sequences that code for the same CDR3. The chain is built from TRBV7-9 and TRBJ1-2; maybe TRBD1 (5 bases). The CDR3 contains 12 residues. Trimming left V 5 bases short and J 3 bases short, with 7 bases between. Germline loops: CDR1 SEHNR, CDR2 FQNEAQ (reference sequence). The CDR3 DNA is TGTGCCAGCAGCCGGGGCGACTATGGCTACACCTTC. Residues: CASSRGDYGYTF.

The CDR3 is CASSPTSTFTEQFF. The CDR3 bases are TGTGCCAGCAGCCCCACGAGCACGTTCACTGAGCAGTTCTTC. The J gene is TRBJ2-1, the V gene TRBV7-2; D unresolved. Germline loops: CDR1 SGHTA, CDR2 FQGNSA. This CDR3 has 14 amino acids. Between the trimmed V and J ends, which lost 5 bases and 9 bases, there was a span of 17 bases.

CDR3 amino acids: CSVQPGPQNEKLFF. The CDR3 DNA sequence: TGCAGCGTTCAACCGGGACCGCAGAATGAAAAACTGTTTTTT. This chain connects TRBV29-1 to TRBJ1-4; TRBD1 is a possible D gene (5 bases). Trimming removed 5 bases from V and 5 bases from J, with 15 bases in between. This CDR3 comprises 14 residues. Germline lookup yields CDR1 SQVTM and CDR2 ANQGSEA.

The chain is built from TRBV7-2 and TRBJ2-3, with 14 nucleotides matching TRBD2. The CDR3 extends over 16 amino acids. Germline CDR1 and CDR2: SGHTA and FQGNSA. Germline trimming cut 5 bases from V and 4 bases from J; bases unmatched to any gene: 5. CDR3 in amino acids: CASSTGLAGVADTQYF. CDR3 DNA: TGTGCCAGCAGCACGGGACTAGCGGGAGTTGCAGATACGCAGTATTTT.

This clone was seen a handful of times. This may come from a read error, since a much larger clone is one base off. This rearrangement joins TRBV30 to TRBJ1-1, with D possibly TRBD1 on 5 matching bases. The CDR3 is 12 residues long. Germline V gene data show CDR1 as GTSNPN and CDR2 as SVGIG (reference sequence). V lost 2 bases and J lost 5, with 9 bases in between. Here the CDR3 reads CAWSQRQTEAFF. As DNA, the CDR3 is TGTGCCTGGAGTCAAAGACAGACTGAAGCTTTCTTT.

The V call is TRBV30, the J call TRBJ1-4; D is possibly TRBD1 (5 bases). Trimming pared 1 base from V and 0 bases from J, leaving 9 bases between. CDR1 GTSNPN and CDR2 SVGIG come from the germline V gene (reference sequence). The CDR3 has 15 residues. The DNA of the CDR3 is TGTGCCTGGAGTGCCTCGACAGCAACTAATGAAAAACTGTTTTTT. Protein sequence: CAWSASTATNEKLFF. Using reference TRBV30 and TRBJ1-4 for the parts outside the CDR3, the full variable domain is SQTIHQWPATLVQPVGSPLSLECTVEGTSNPNLYWYRQAAGRGLQLLFYSVGIGQISSEVPQNLSASRPQDRQFILSSKKLLLSDSGFYLCAWSASTATNEKLFFGSGTQLSVL.

The CDR3 DNA is TGCGCCAGCAGCCTAGACACCCCAACTCCTTACGAGCAGTACTTC. It translates to CASSLDTPTPYEQYF. The chain links TRBV5-1 to TRBJ2-7; D ambiguous. The V gene's germline CDR1 is SGHRS and CDR2 YFSETQ. The V gene lost 4 bases and the J gene lost 4 bases, with 18 bases spanning the gap. CDR3 size: 15 residues.

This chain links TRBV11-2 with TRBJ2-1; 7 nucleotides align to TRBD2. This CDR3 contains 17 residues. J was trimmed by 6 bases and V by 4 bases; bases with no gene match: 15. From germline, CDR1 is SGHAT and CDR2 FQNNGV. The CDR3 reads CASSSAFGGKVGNEQFF. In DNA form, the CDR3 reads TGTGCCAGCAGCTCCGCCTTCGGGGGGAAGGTAGGCAATGAGCAGTTCTTC.

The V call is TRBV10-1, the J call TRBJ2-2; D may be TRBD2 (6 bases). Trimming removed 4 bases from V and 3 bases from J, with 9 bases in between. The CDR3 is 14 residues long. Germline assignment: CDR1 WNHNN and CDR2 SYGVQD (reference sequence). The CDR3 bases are TGCGCCAGCAGTGGTAGCGGATACACCGGGGAGCTGTTTTTT. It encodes CASSGSGYTGELFF.

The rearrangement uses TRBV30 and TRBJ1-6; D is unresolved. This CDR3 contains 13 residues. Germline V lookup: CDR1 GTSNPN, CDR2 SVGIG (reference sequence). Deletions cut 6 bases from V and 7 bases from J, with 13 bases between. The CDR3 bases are TGTGCCTGCGTGAGGGATCAGAATTCACCCCTCCACTTT. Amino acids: CACVRDQNSPLHF.

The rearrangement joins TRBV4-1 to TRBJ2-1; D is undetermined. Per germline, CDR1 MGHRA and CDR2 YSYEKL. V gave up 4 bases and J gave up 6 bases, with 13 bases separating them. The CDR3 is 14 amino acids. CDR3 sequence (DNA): TGCGCCAGCAGCCCCCGGATAGGGATCAATGAGCAGTTCTTC. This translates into CASSPRIGINEQFF.

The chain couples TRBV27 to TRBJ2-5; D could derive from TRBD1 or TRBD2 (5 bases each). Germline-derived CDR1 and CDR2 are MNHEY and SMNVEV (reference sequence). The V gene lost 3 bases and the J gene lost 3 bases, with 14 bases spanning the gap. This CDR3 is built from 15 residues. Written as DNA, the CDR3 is TGTGCCAGCAGTTTCCAGGGACGGGATGAAGAGACCCAGTACTTC. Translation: CASSFQGRDEETQYF.

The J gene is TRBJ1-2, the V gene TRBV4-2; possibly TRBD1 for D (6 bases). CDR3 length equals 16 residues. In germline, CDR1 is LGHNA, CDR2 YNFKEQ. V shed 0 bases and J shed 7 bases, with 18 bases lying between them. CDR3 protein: CASSQDGTGRPPGYTF. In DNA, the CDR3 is TGTGCCAGCAGCCAAGATGGTACAGGGCGGCCTCCTGGCTACACCTTC.

In DNA form, the CDR3 reads TGTGCCAGCAGCTCCCGTAGCGGACTAGCGGGGTACAATGAGCAGTTCTTC. Its translation: CASSSRSGLAGYNEQFF. The chain is built from TRBV7-2 and TRBJ2-1; 12 positions agree with TRBD2. The CDR3 contains 17 residues. The germline V gene encodes CDR1 SGHTA and CDR2 FQGNSA. After removal of 4 bases from V and 4 bases from J, the junction contained 8 bases not matched to a gene.

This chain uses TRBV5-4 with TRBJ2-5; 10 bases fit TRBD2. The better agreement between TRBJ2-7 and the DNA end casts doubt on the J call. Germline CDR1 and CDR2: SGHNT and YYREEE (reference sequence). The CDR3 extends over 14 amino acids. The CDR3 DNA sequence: TGTGCCAGCAGAGGGACTAGCGACTCCTACGAGCAGTACTTC. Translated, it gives CASRGTSDSYEQYF.

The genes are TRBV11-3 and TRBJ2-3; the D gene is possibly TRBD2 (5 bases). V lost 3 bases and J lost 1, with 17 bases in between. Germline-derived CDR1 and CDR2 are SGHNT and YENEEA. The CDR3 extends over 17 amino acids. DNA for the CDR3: TGTGCCAGCAGCTTTGCTGGGAACACCGGGGGCACAGATACGCAGTATTTT. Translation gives CASSFAGNTGGTDTQYF. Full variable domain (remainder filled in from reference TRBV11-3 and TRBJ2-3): EAGVVQSPRYKIIEKKQPVAFWCNPISGHNTLYWYLQNLGQGPELLIRYENEEAVDDSQLPKDRFSAERLKGVDSTLKIQPAELGDSAVYLCASSFAGNTGGTDTQYFGPGTRLTVL.

The CDR3: CASSPGTPNSPLHF. CDR3 DNA: TGTGCCAGCAGCCCCGGGACACCTAATTCACCCCTCCACTTT. The chain is built from TRBV7-9 and TRBJ1-6; D might be TRBD1 (6 bases). CDR3 length: 14 residues. CDR1 and CDR2 (germline): SEHNR, FQNEAQ (reference sequence). V was clipped by 5 bases and J by 6 bases, with 11 bases between them.

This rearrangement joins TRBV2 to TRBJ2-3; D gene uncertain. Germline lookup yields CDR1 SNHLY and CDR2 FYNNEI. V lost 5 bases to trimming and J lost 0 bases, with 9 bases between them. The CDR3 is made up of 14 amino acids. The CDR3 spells CASSLDTSTDTQYF. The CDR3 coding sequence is TGTGCCAGCAGTCTTGACACGAGCACAGATACGCAGTATTTT.